The text below deals with one T cell receptor (beta chain). Per the germline V gene, CDR1 is SGHTS and CDR2 is YDEGEE. Trimming removed 4 bases at V and 4 bases at J, with 9 bases between. This CDR3 spans 12 amino acids. This entry comes from a study of blood T cell repertoires in COVID-19. On the study more broadly: Sample material is recorded as cDNA or gDNA derived from T cells, B-cell-depleted T cells, or PBMCs.

This table comes from immunoSEQ multiplex PCR, and its TCRdb copy is limited to in-frame clones, with some not included. The repertoire holds 200,000 to 250,000 clones, with roughly 88% as singletons. The participants were between about 18 and 90 years old and came from about two dozen US areas. Cohorts were determined from participant-reported clinical history. The receptor's source is a woman aged 40-49 years with acute COVID-19. What was sequenced was PBMCs or T cells enriched from blood (not recorded which). The chain employs TRBV5-8 and TRBJ2-7, with D tentatively TRBD1 (5 bases). CDR3: CASSDRLYEQYF. CDR3 coding DNA: TGTGCCAGCAGCGACAGATTGTACGAGCAGTACTTC.